What follows is one T cell receptor beta chain and its context. This clone showed up just once. This clone's antigen is unknown. No much larger clone is present one base from it, and per-base qualities are unavailable. This entry belongs to a study of shared clonotypes between healthy human individuals (dated by TCRdb to 2018 to 2020). The study in broad terms: Three men and a couple of women, aged 18 to 49 years, made up the cohort. Leukapheresis yielded between about 0.94 and 10 billion PBMCs per donor. For each donor, three plates each were used for CD4 naive and CD4 memory, two plates were used for CD8 naive, and one plate was used for CD8 memory. Different laboratories and diverse techniques were used to prepare libraries and sequence TCR repertoires, to increase sequencing depth and limit assay-specific biases. To estimate repertoire size and how much clonotype sharing occurs between individuals, the study deeply sequenced the blood TCR repertoires of several healthy adults. The paper as a whole reports these results and caveats: Based on pairwise subsampling, the degree of clonotype sharing among donors was expected to be affected by sequencing depth. Estimated clonotype richness was generally larger for naive than for memory subsets. Incomplete sequencing was indicated by rarefaction of sorted-subset datasets, despite the large sequencing depth. Sharing across four donors was observed for around 5% of naive CD4, less than 4% of naive CD8, roughly 2.3% of memory CD4, and less than 0.45% of memory CD8 clonotypes. Because the study included a small number of donors, the genetic and exposure-history diversity represented was limited. Higher generation probabilities were observed for clonotypes shared by all four sorted-subset donors than for non-shared clonotypes. Sampling was restricted to blood, and TCR repertoires in tissue are likely to differ from TCR repertoires in blood.

TCR CDR3 regions were amplified from genomic DNA by multiplex PCR using the deep immunoSEQ assay. Extracted genomic DNA from each cell subset was distributed evenly across all wells of several immunoSEQ 96-well plates, and each plate was treated as a replicate. For sorted subsets, around 200 ng genomic DNA, equal to about 30,000 T cell genomes, was loaded into each replicate PCR. The purified libraries were quantified using a Qubit 3.0 fluorometer, sized with a Bioanalyzer 2100, and then quantified again using the KAPA Library Quantification kit. Every immunoSEQ 96-well plate was sequenced on a separate single-read 150-cycle Illumina NextSeq 550 flow cell. Regarding the original processing steps: Because the immunoSEQ output held only junctional sequences and lacked quality scores, the filtering could not match the filtering applied to full-length reads. To assign V/J genes and CDR3, sequences were annotated using PyIR, a Python wrapper for IgBLAST v1.9, with IMGT germline references. Any read was removed if the V/J assignment was weak (E-value above 1e-6), the CDR3 was missing, or the read contained stop codons, out-of-frame junctions, or ambiguous translated residues. V3J clonotypes were defined as sequences sharing the same inferred V gene, J gene, and CDR3 amino acid sequence. Percentage overlap between repertoires was calculated by dividing the number of shared unique clonotypes by the size of the smaller repertoire. Richness of each repertoire was evaluated using RTK rarefaction, the Chao1 estimator, and Recon v2.1 estimates of unobserved clonotypes. Generation probabilities for all TCRbeta clonotypes obtained by the gDNA method from a few donors were computed using OLGA. As stored in TCRdb, this immuneACCESS dataset retains in-frame rearrangements with V and J assigned. A fraction of the clones does not appear; measured against another copy, unresolved V genes explain less than half of the discrepancy, and the remainder lacks a known reason. V and J calls and clone size are those listed in that table; D and trimming were worked out from the DNA. The sample includes 1.5 million to 2.5 million clones, with approximately 94% observed a single time. 1% to 1.5% of the sample rests with the top ten.

CD8 naive samples consisted of CD45RO-negative cells that were positively selected for CCR7, yielding a CD45RA+CCR7+ population without TemRA cells. The donors were healthy, HIV-negative adults who had no recently reported acute infections or vaccinations. All donors were Caucasian adults living in Nashville, Tennessee, USA. Blood was obtained by leukapheresis, after which PBMCs were separated by Ficoll-Histopaque density gradient centrifugation and cryopreserved in liquid nitrogen vapor phase. Analytical flow cytometry was used to check the purity and quantity of each magnetically sorted T cell population. Genomic DNA was isolated from each sorted fraction and quantified by UV absorbance on a Nanodrop 2000c. The germline V gene (reference sequence) provides CDR1 SEHNR and CDR2 FQNEAQ. There are 15 amino acids in the CDR3, from cysteine to phenylalanine inclusive. Solely the CDR3 DNA is kept, with 45 bases framed from the first base. After removal of 1 base from V and 3 bases from J, the junction retains 6 bases not matched to a gene.

Recombination linked TRBV7-9 to TRBJ2-7, with 7 junctional bases fitting TRBD2. This TCR came from a man aged 18 to 35 in good health. The sequenced sample was naive CD8+ T cells sorted from blood. This specimen's cell subset or site label, interpreted: CD45RA+CCR7+. The nucleotides are TGTGCCAGCAGCTTAGTTGCGGGAGATCACTACGAGCAGTACTTC. It translates as CASSLVAGDHYEQYF.